This T cell receptor (beta chain) was profiled in a study of T cells in Graves' hyperthyroidism and ophthalmopathy. Study-wide findings and caveats: Most clonotypes that expanded in the thyroid above 0.001 also showed up in blood.

This clonotype has just a few counts. The antigen is not known. Authors of the study amplified TCR beta CDR3 regions from RNA transcripts. A first-round RT-PCR of the TCR CDR3 used the HTBI primer set. TCRdb re-derived calls from the multiplex PCR reads in MiXCR, one entry per CDR3 protein. The repertoire holds about 320,000 distinct CDR3 sequences, with 16% as singletons. Subjects aged 18 to 65 presented with newly diagnosed hyperthyroidism of less than 2 months' duration. PBMCs were derived from around 10 ml fresh peripheral blood. This receptor was obtained from a man younger than 40 with Graves' hyperthyroidism. The sample consisted of blood.

Here the CDR3 reads CSARRLWQFF. CDR3 sequence (DNA): TGCAGTGCTAGACGTCTTTGGCAGTTCTTC. This chain connects TRBV20-1 to TRBJ2-1; D is undetermined. Germline V gene sequence: CDR1 DFQATT, CDR2 SNEGSKA (reference sequence). The CDR3 runs to 10 residues. Trimming took off 2 bases at V and 12 bases at J, with 8 bases between the two ends.